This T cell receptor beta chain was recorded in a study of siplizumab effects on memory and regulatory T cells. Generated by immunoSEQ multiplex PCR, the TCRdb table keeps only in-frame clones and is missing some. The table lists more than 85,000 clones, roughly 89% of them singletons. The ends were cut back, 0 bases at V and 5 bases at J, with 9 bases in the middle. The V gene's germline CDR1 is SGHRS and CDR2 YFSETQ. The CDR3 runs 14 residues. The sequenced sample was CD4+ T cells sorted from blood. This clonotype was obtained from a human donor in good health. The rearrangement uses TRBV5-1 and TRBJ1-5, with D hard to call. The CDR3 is CASSLAGGDQPQHF. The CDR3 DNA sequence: TGCGCCAGCAGCTTGGCAGGCGGAGATCAGCCCCAGCATTTT.